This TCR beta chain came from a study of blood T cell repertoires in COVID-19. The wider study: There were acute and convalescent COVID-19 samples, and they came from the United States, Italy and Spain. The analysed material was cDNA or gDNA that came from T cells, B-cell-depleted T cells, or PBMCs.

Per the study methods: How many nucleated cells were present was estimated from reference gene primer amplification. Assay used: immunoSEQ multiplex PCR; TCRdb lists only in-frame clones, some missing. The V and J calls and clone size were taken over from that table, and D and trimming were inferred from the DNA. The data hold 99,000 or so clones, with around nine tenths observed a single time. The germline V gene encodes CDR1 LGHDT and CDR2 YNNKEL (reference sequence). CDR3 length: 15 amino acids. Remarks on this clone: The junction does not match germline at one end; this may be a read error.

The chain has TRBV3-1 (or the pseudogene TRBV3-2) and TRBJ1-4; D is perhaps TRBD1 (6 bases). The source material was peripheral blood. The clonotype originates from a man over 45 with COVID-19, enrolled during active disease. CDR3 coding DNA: TGTGCCAGCAGACAAGCCGGTGGGACAAATGAAAAACTGTTTTTT. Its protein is CASRQAGGTNEKLFF.